By sample share, the clone carrying this TCR beta chain is medium-sized (0.01 to 0.1%). As yet, its antigen is unknown. TCRdb re-called the 5' RACE reads with MiXCR, one entry per CDR3 protein. The data hold about 36,000 distinct CDR3 sequences, with over 5.5% observed a single time. The data were obtained in a study of CD8 T cells in ankylosing spondylitis. Study conclusions and caveats: Matched synovial fluid from ankylosing spondylitis patients was reported to be enriched for disease-linked clones.

The CDR3 spans 16 residues. CDR1 and CDR2 from the germline V gene are LGHNA and YNFKEQ. Unmatched junction bases numbered 9, after V lost 5 bases and J lost 3 bases. The receptor was derived from a male donor with ankylosing spondylitis or in good health (not recorded which). V gene TRBV4-2 combines with J gene TRBJ2-7, with 11 bases lining up with TRBD2. The sample was blood, either unsorted or a sorted T cell fraction (not recorded which). The CDR3 sequence is CASSALIGTSGYEQYF. The DNA for the CDR3 is TGTGCCAGCAGCGCACTGATCGGGACTAGCGGCTACGAGCAGTACTTC.